Below, 28 T cell receptor beta chains from the same sample are listed, as sequenced in a study of cytomegalovirus exposure and HLA in healthy donors (dated by TCRdb to about 2017). The library was generated by the immunoSEQ multiplex PCR assay. A mixture of 60 forward primers for TCR Vbeta segments and 13 reverse primers for TCR Jbeta segments was used in the multiplex PCR. TCRdb carries this immuneACCESS record with in-frame sequences only. Its versions omit some clonotypes, under half of them owing to an unresolved V gene in the studies checked, with the rest unexplained. A total of fewer than 150,000 clones appear in this sample, around four fifths of them only once. Together, the top ten hold roughly 31% of the sample. The source material was PBMCs. The receptors were sampled from a man between 60 and 75 years old in good health and CMV-seropositive.

The V and J genes are TRBV2 and TRBJ2-1, with TRBD2 identical over 9 bases. Germline V gene data show CDR1 as SNHLY and CDR2 as FYNNEI. After removal of 3 bases from V and 9 bases from J, the junction contained 9 bases not matched to a gene. The CDR3 is made up of 15 amino acids. The CDR3 loop is CASSERGLAWGEQFF. Written as DNA, the CDR3 is TGTGCCAGCAGTGAGAGGGGACTAGCCTGGGGTGAGCAGTTCTTC.

J is TRBJ2-2 and V is TRBV5-1; 8 nucleotides line up with TRBD1. V lost 3 bases to trimming and J lost 1 base; unmatched junction nucleotides: 2. The CDR3 length is 15 residues. Germline CDR1 reads SGHRS; CDR2 reads YFSETQ. DNA of the CDR3: TGCGCCAGCAGCTCCGGGACAGGGAACACCGGGGAGCTGTTTTTT. The encoded protein is CASSSGTGNTGELFF.

This clone was detected a few times. This chain joins TRBV5-1 and TRBJ2-7; D may be TRBD1 (5 bases). This CDR3 region has 13 residues. V shed 4 bases and J shed 2 bases, with 10 bases lying between them. Germline lookup yields CDR1 SGHRS and CDR2 YFSETQ. CDR3 nucleotide sequence: TGCGCCAGCAGCCAGGGTATCACCTACGAGCAGTACTTC. Residues: CASSQGITYEQYF.

CDR3 sequence reads: CASSIFWTGTEETQYF. CDR3 nucleotide sequence: TGTGCCAGTAGTATATTTTGGACAGGGACGGAAGAGACCCAGTACTTC. The rearrangement links TRBV19 to TRBJ2-5, with 8 bases lining up with TRBD1. Germline V gives CDR1 LNHDA, CDR2 SQIVND (reference sequence). The length of the CDR3 is 16 residues. Trimming removed 2 bases from V and 3 bases from J; junction bases left unmatched: 8.

The chain joins TRBV5-4 to TRBJ1-2, with 8 bases lining up with TRBD1. The length of the CDR3 is 15 residues. After removal of 4 bases from V and 3 bases from J, the junction contained 8 bases not matched to a gene. Germline assignment: CDR1 SGHNT and CDR2 YYREEE (reference sequence). The CDR3 DNA follows: TGTGCCAGCAGCACCGGACAGGGCCTCTACTATGGCTACACCTTC. Protein: CASSTGQGLYYGYTF.

DNA of the CDR3: TGTGCCAGTAATGGGAGGACCGGGGAGCTGTTTTTT. It is translated as CASNGRTGELFF. The rearrangement uses TRBV19 and TRBJ2-2, with D tentatively TRBD2 (6 bases). The CDR3 totals 12 residues. CDR1 is LNHDA and CDR2 is SQIVND in the germline V gene (reference sequence). V gave up 7 bases and J gave up 5 bases, with 8 bases separating them.

This chain joins TRBV27 and TRBJ2-5, with D possibly TRBD2 on 5 matching bases. Trimming took off 1 base at V and 5 bases at J, with 8 bases between the two ends. The CDR3 has 13 amino acids. CDR1 is MNHEY, CDR2 SMNVEV, per germline (reference sequence). CDR3: CASSLFRRETQYF. CDR3 nucleotides: TGTGCCAGCAGTTTATTTCGGAGGGAGACCCAGTACTTC.

This chain joins TRBV5-1 and TRBJ2-5; 7 nucleotides match TRBD1. The CDR3 runs to 14 residues. V lost 4 bases, J lost 5 bases, and 8 bases stayed unmatched. Per germline, CDR1 SGHRS and CDR2 YFSETQ. DNA of the CDR3: TGCGCCAGCAGCCGACAGGGTCAAGGGGAGACCCAGTACTTC. Its protein product is CASSRQGQGETQYF.

The chain combines TRBV10-1 with TRBJ2-1; D might be TRBD1 (6 bases). CDR1 WNHNN and CDR2 SYGVQD come from the germline V gene (reference sequence). The CDR3 runs to 13 residues. Trimming shortened V by 8 bases and J by 4 bases, and 12 bases separated the two germline ends. The CDR3 sequence: CASSRDNYNEQFF. The CDR3 region has the DNA TGCGCCAGCTCCCGGGACAATTACAATGAGCAGTTCTTC.

V is TRBV4-1 and J is TRBJ1-4; 8 nucleotides agree with TRBD1. Germline-derived CDR1 and CDR2 are MGHRA and YSYEKL. The CDR3 totals 19 residues. Trimming cost V 3 bases and J 0 bases; bases outside gene matches: 12. The chain's CDR3 is CASSHRRGRGQSTNEKLFF. The CDR3 DNA follows: TGCGCCAGCAGCCACCGCAGGGGCAGGGGGCAATCAACTAATGAAAAACTGTTTTTT.

Worth noting for this clone: Other nucleotide sequences in the sample specify the same CDR3. J is TRBJ2-1 and V is TRBV9, with TRBD2 matching 11 bases. CDR3 length equals 15 residues. Trimming took 3 bases from V and 3 from J; bases not matched to a gene: 2. Germline V CDR1 and CDR2: SGDLS, YYNGEE. CDR3 coding DNA: TGTGCCAGCAGCGCCGGGACTAGCGGCTACAATGAGCAGTTCTTC. This gives the protein CASSAGTSGYNEQFF.

The V and J genes are TRBV6-1 and TRBJ2-3; D may be TRBD1 (5 bases). The CDR3 is 12 residues long. The V gene's germline CDR1 is MNHNS and CDR2 SASEGT. V was cut by 5 bases and J by 8 bases, with 11 bases left in between. CDR3 nucleotides: TGTGCCAGCAGTCCTATCAGGGCTACGCAGTATTTT. This sequence encodes CASSPIRATQYF.

CDR3 DNA sequence: TGTGCCAGCTCACCACTGACAGGGTTGGACACTGAAGCTTTCTTT. The encoded protein is CASSPLTGLDTEAFF. This sequence joins TRBV18 and TRBJ1-1; 7 bases match TRBD1. CDR3 length: 15 amino acids. The trim removed 1 base at V and 3 bases at J, leaving 5 bases unmatched. The V gene's germline CDR1 is KGHSH and CDR2 LQKENI.

This clone came up a few times. V gene TRBV7-9 combines with J gene TRBJ2-5; weak D call: TRBD2 (6 bases). This CDR3 is built from 13 residues. Germline V CDR1 and CDR2: SEHNR, FQNEAQ (reference sequence). With 4 bases removed from V and 2 bases from J, the gap between germline ends came to 8 bases. This CDR3 is CASSWGVQETQYF. In DNA, the CDR3 is TGTGCCAGCAGCTGGGGGGTACAAGAGACCCAGTACTTC.

The chain has TRBV18 and TRBJ2-5; TRBD1 matches 8 bases. The J call is doubtful: the DNA matches TRBJ2-7 better. The CDR3 has 14 amino acids. The germline gives CDR1 KGHSH, CDR2 LQKENI. This chain's CDR3 is CASSPSRTGYEQYF. The CDR3 nucleotides read TGTGCCAGCTCACCATCAAGGACAGGGTACGAGCAGTACTTC.

The chain combines TRBV30 with TRBJ2-3, with D possibly TRBD1 on 6 matching bases. Germline CDR1 and CDR2: GTSNPN and SVGIG (reference sequence). The CDR3 contains 14 residues. The germline V and J ends were trimmed by 0 bases and 0 bases, with 7 bases remaining between them. The CDR3, as DNA: TGTGCCTGGAGTGTTGGGGGCAGCACAGATACGCAGTATTTT. It specifies CAWSVGGSTDTQYF.

The chain links TRBV27 to TRBJ2-7, with TRBD2 identical over 11 bases. Germline values: CDR1 MNHEY, CDR2 SMNVEV (reference sequence). This CDR3 is built from 16 residues. Germline trimming cut 2 bases from V and 7 bases from J; bases unmatched to any gene: 10. CDR3 protein: CASSLGSSGRPWEQYF. In DNA, the CDR3 is TGTGCCAGCAGTTTAGGGTCTAGCGGGAGGCCGTGGGAGCAGTACTTC.

This clone was seen a few times. This CDR3 reads CASSEAGVLDTEAFF. The CDR3 DNA reads as TGTGCCAGCAGTGAAGCCGGGGTCCTGGACACTGAAGCTTTCTTT. This rearrangement joins TRBV2 to TRBJ1-1; no reliable D call. CDR1 SNHLY and CDR2 FYNNEI come from the germline V gene. V was shortened by 0 bases and J by 3 bases, with 11 bases between the two germline ends. There are 15 residues in the CDR3.

V and J are TRBV7-9 and TRBJ1-1; D may be TRBD1 (5 bases). Germline assignment: CDR1 SEHNR and CDR2 FQNEAQ (reference sequence). CDR3 length: 17 residues. The V end was cut by 5 bases, the J end by 0 bases, with 19 bases between. The chain's CDR3 is CASSGTPGGGMNTEAFF. Here the CDR3 DNA reads TGTGCCAGCAGCGGTACCCCCGGGGGGGGTATGAACACTGAAGCTTTCTTT.

The chain combines TRBV6-5 with TRBJ1-2; a weak D match, TRBD1 (6 bases). The germline V gene encodes CDR1 MNHEY and CDR2 SVGAGI. The CDR3 has 13 residues. V shed 0 bases and J shed 9 bases, with 11 bases lying between them. CDR3 nucleotide sequence: TGTGCCAGCAGTTACTCTGGCAGGGGTCGCTACACCTTC. Residues: CASSYSGRGRYTF.

The chain has TRBV2 and TRBJ2-3, with D uncertain. The CDR3 is made up of 12 amino acids. V was cut by 4 bases and J by 3 bases, with 5 bases left in between. Per germline, CDR1 SNHLY and CDR2 FYNNEI. The CDR3 nucleotides are TGTGCCAGCAGTGCCGGGACAGATACGCAGTATTTT. Translation gives CASSAGTDTQYF. The full variable domain, completed using reference TRBV2 and TRBJ2-3, is EPEVTQTPSHQVTQMGQEVILRCVPISNHLYFYWYRQILGQKVEFLVSFYNNEISEKSEIFDDQFSVERPDGSNFTLKIRSTKLEDSAMYFCASSAGTDTQYFGPGTRLTVL.

The genes are TRBV2 and TRBJ2-2; a possible D gene is TRBD1 (5 bases). V gave up 7 bases and J gave up 4 bases, with 13 bases separating them. Germline CDR1 SNHLY, CDR2 FYNNEI. The length of the CDR3 is 14 residues. CDR3 protein: CASTQQEVTGELFF. CDR3 nucleotides: TGTGCCAGCACACAACAGGAAGTCACCGGGGAGCTGTTTTTT.

This clone showed up just once. The rearrangement uses TRBV2 and TRBJ1-3; D might be TRBD1 (5 bases). V was trimmed by 5 bases and J by 4 bases, leaving 12 bases between them. CDR3 length: 14 amino acids. CDR1 is SNHLY, CDR2 FYNNEI, per germline. DNA for the CDR3: TGTGCCAGCAGTCTATCGGGGGGAGGAAACACCATATATTTT. Protein sequence: CASSLSGGGNTIYF.

The chain employs TRBV7-6 and TRBJ2-2, with 11 bases lining up with TRBD1. The CDR3 contains 17 residues. Trimming at V came to 8 bases and at J to 8 bases, leaving 16 bases not matched to a gene. Germline V CDR1 and CDR2: SGHVS, FNYEAQ. CDR3 amino acids: CASSAAKTDRGPGELFF. The CDR3 DNA reads as TGTGCCAGCTCAGCAGCCAAGACGGACAGGGGGCCAGGGGAGCTGTTTTTT.

The V and J genes are TRBV7-9 and TRBJ1-1; TRBD1 matches 7 bases. The V and J ends lost 6 bases and 2 bases, in that order; junction bases with no gene match: 9. There are 15 residues in the CDR3. Germline V gene data show CDR1 as SEHNR and CDR2 as FQNEAQ (reference sequence). This chain's CDR3 is CASRPNRGINTEAFF. CDR3 coding DNA: TGTGCCAGCAGGCCTAACAGGGGAATAAACACTGAAGCTTTCTTT.

The chain couples TRBV2 to TRBJ1-5; unclear D gene. Germline V CDR1 and CDR2: SNHLY, FYNNEI. Deletions cut 3 bases from V and 6 bases from J, with 9 bases between. CDR3 length: 13 residues. CDR3 in amino acids: CASSDAGIQPQHF. CDR3 coding DNA: TGTGCCAGCAGTGATGCGGGAATTCAGCCCCAGCATTTT.

The chain couples TRBV5-1 to TRBJ1-6; no firm D call. CDR3 length: 17 residues. Trimming pared 1 base from V and 3 bases from J, leaving 14 bases between. The V gene's germline CDR1 is SGHRS and CDR2 YFSETQ. The CDR3 region has the DNA TGCGCCAGCAGCTTGTATCACCTGGCGGACTATAATTCACCCCTCCACTTT. This translates into CASSLYHLADYNSPLHF.

The chain has TRBV2 and TRBJ2-7, with TRBD1 matching 8 bases. Germline V CDR1 and CDR2: SNHLY, FYNNEI. CDR3 length equals 14 residues. J was trimmed by 6 bases and V by 6 bases; bases with no gene match: 10. The CDR3 coding sequence is TGTGCCAGCAGGGAGAGGACAGGGATGGGCGAGCAGTACTTC. This encodes CASRERTGMGEQYF.